The 32 T cell receptor beta chains in this list originate from one sample, sequenced in a study of blood T cell repertoires in COVID-19. Clones were read by immunoSEQ multiplex PCR, and TCRdb kept only the in-frame ones, dropping some. The table records under 300,000 clones, approximately 90% of them present only once. The specimen sequenced was peripheral blood. The source is a man between 18 and 29 years old with active or convalescent COVID-19.

This clone was picked up one time. The chain combines TRBV27 with TRBJ2-5, with D possibly TRBD1 on 5 matching bases. The CDR3 totals 16 residues. V was pared by 1 base and J by 5 bases, with 17 bases between. Germline V lookup: CDR1 MNHEY, CDR2 SMNVEV (reference sequence). The CDR3 loop reads CASSLYQGMKGETQYF. DNA of the CDR3: TGTGCCAGCAGTTTATACCAGGGAATGAAAGGCGAGACCCAGTACTTC.

This chain joins TRBV5-4 and TRBJ2-7; D might be TRBD1 (7 bases). In germline, CDR1 is SGHNT, CDR2 YYREEE (reference sequence). The CDR3 totals 16 residues. V lost 4 bases, J lost 4 bases, and 21 bases lay in between. CDR3 in amino acids: CASSLRRGGGGYEQYF. The CDR3 bases are TGTGCCAGCAGCCTCAGAAGAGGGGGCGGAGGGTACGAGCAGTACTTC.

CDR3 residues: CSASAWTGANYEQYF. CDR3 in DNA: TGCAGTGCTAGTGCCTGGACAGGGGCGAACTACGAGCAGTACTTC. This sequence joins TRBV20-1 and TRBJ2-7, with TRBD1 matching 9 bases. The CDR3 covers 15 residues. CDR1 and CDR2 from the germline V gene are DFQATT and SNEGSKA (reference sequence). The V segment lost 3 bases and the J segment 3 bases; nucleotides outside the gene matches: 9.

The V call is TRBV28, the J call TRBJ2-3; TRBD1 matches at 7 bases. This CDR3 spans 14 amino acids. The V gene's germline CDR1 is MDHEN and CDR2 SYDVKM. After removal of 8 bases from V and 10 bases from J, the junction contained 15 bases not matched to a gene. DNA for the CDR3: TGTGCCAGCCGACCGGGACAGACCCCAGGGGCGCAGTATTTT. This sequence encodes CASRPGQTPGAQYF.

Here the CDR3 DNA reads TGCAGCGTTGAGGCTTCTAGCGGGAGTTCCGAGCAGTACTTC. Amino acid sequence: CSVEASSGSSEQYF. J is TRBJ2-7 and V is TRBV29-1; the match to TRBD2 covers 10 bases. The germline gives CDR1 SQVTM, CDR2 ANQGSEA. CDR3 size: 14 residues. V was pared by 3 bases and J by 6 bases, with 8 bases of the junction left unmatched.

This chain links TRBV5-1 with TRBJ2-2; D perhaps matches TRBD2 (5 bases). Germline CDR1 is SGHRS and CDR2 is YFSETQ. The CDR3 totals 15 residues. V was shortened by 4 bases and J by 6 bases, with 16 bases between the two germline ends. Here the CDR3 DNA reads TGCGCCAGCAGCCACGACGGGGTTCGGGCCGGGGAGCTGTTTTTT. It yields the protein CASSHDGVRAGELFF.

The chain links TRBV7-9 to TRBJ2-5; D gene ambiguous. Germline CDR1 reads SEHNR; CDR2 reads FQNEAQ (reference sequence). The CDR3 has 12 residues. Trimming removed 5 bases at V and 6 bases at J, with 10 bases between. The CDR3 loop reads CASSLYVQTQYF. In DNA form, the CDR3 reads TGTGCCAGCAGCCTCTACGTCCAGACCCAGTACTTC.

The chain recombines TRBV3-1 (or the pseudogene TRBV3-2) with TRBJ2-3, with 7 bases lining up with TRBD2. This CDR3 contains 16 residues. Germline-derived CDR1 and CDR2 are LGHDT and YNNKEL (reference sequence). J gave up 4 bases and V 3 bases, and 10 bases lay outside the gene matches. The CDR3: CASSQRGSLGADTQYF. In nucleotides, the CDR3 is TGTGCCAGCAGCCAGCGGGGGTCCCTTGGGGCAGATACGCAGTATTTT.

This sequence joins TRBV2 and TRBJ1-5, with 7 bases matching TRBD1. The germline V gene has CDR1 SNHLY and CDR2 FYNNEI. This CDR3 is 14 amino acids long. V shed 2 bases, J shed 4 bases, and the junction held 2 bases outside the gene matches. CDR3 sequence reads: CASSEQGVNQPQHF. The CDR3 coding sequence is TGTGCCAGCAGTGAACAGGGGGTAAATCAGCCCCAGCATTTT. Together with reference TRBV2 and TRBJ1-5, the CDR3 gives the full variable domain: EPEVTQTPSHQVTQMGQEVILRCVPISNHLYFYWYRQILGQKVEFLVSFYNNEISEKSEIFDDQFSVERPDGSNFTLKIRSTKLEDSAMYFCASSEQGVNQPQHFGDGTRLSIL.

The chain uses TRBV5-6 and TRBJ2-1, with a possible D match to TRBD1 (5 bases). This CDR3 has 14 amino acids. Trimming took 1 base from V and 5 from J, leaving 10 bases between them. Germline CDR1 and CDR2: SGHDT and YYEEEE. CDR3 bases: TGTGCCAGCAGCTTGATAGTGGGGCACAATGAGCAGTTCTTC. Protein product: CASSLIVGHNEQFF.

The chain employs TRBV2 and TRBJ1-1; D unclear. Germline V gene lookup returns CDR1 SNHLY and CDR2 FYNNEI. V lost 6 bases and J 0 bases, leaving 14 bases between the germline ends. The CDR3 sequence is 15 residues long. The CDR3 DNA reads TGTGCCAGCAGGGCCGGGGATTGGGTGAACACTGAAGCTTTCTTT. Residues: CASRAGDWVNTEAFF. The full variable domain, with the rest looked up from reference TRBV2 and TRBJ1-1, is EPEVTQTPSHQVTQMGQEVILRCVPISNHLYFYWYRQILGQKVEFLVSFYNNEISEKSEIFDDQFSVERPDGSNFTLKIRSTKLEDSAMYFCASRAGDWVNTEAFFGQGTRLTVV.

Regarding this clone: Other DNA sequences from this sample encode an identical CDR3 as well. The chain couples TRBV7-3 to TRBJ2-6; D gene unclear. V was shortened by 4 bases and J by 1 base, with 2 bases between the two germline ends. Germline V lookup: CDR1 SGHTA, CDR2 FQGTGA. There are 13 residues in the CDR3. Here the CDR3 reads CASSSSGANVLTF. The CDR3 nucleotides read TGTGCCAGCAGCTCGTCTGGGGCCAACGTCCTGACTTTC.

The V and J genes are TRBV30 and TRBJ2-3; TRBD2 is a possible D gene (6 bases). The CDR3 contains 12 residues. In germline, CDR1 is GTSNPN, CDR2 SVGIG (reference sequence). The germline V and J ends were trimmed by 5 bases and 6 bases, with 12 bases remaining between them. This CDR3 is CAWLRDGDTQYF. CDR3 bases: TGTGCCTGGTTGCGGGACGGGGATACGCAGTATTTT.

This clone was counted a single time. The V and J genes are TRBV18 and TRBJ2-1, with D maybe TRBD2 (6 bases). CDR1 and CDR2 from the germline V gene are KGHSH and LQKENI. The CDR3 runs 18 residues. V gave up 2 bases and J gave up 2 bases, with 19 bases separating them. This CDR3 reads CASSPSMGEVLTYNEQFF. CDR3 nucleotide sequence: TGTGCCAGCTCACCATCGATGGGGGAGGTCCTTACCTACAATGAGCAGTTCTTC.

The V gene is TRBV7-9, the J gene TRBJ1-2; D is unresolved. Germline loops: CDR1 SEHNR, CDR2 FQNEAQ (reference sequence). The CDR3 runs 12 residues. Trimming cost V 8 bases and J 4 bases, with 11 bases left between them. The CDR3 loop is CASSVTGYGYTF. The CDR3 bases are TGTGCCAGCTCTGTAACGGGCTATGGCTACACCTTC.

V gene TRBV19 combines with J gene TRBJ1-6, with TRBD1 matching 7 bases. The CDR3 spans 13 residues. From germline, CDR1 is LNHDA and CDR2 SQIVND (reference sequence). V lost 7 bases to trimming and J lost 10 bases; unmatched junction nucleotides: 7. CDR3 bases: TGTGCCAGTACTTCAGGGGGACAATCACCCCTCCACTTT. It specifies CASTSGGQSPLHF.

The rearrangement links TRBV9 to TRBJ1-2; 7 positions agree with TRBD1. This CDR3 contains 16 residues. Germline V gene data show CDR1 as SGDLS and CDR2 as YYNGEE. Losses at the gene ends were 4 bases for V and 2 bases for J; bases not matched to a gene: 11. The CDR3 region has the DNA TGTGCCAGCAGCCCATCCCAGGACAGGCCGAACTATGGCTACACCTTC. Its protein is CASSPSQDRPNYGYTF.

Written as DNA, the CDR3 is TGTGCCAGCAGCTTGGGGACAGGCACCAATGAGCAGTTCTTC. Protein: CASSLGTGTNEQFF. This chain links TRBV5-5 with TRBJ2-1, with TRBD1 matching 7 bases. Losses at the gene ends were 0 bases for V and 6 bases for J; bases not matched to a gene: 3. The CDR3 sequence is 14 residues long. CDR1 is SGHKS and CDR2 is YYEKEE in the germline V gene (reference sequence).

The chain has TRBV30 and TRBJ1-2; 7 nucleotides align to TRBD1. The CDR3 runs 12 residues. The V segment lost 5 bases and the J segment 8 bases; nucleotides outside the gene matches: 8. Germline V gives CDR1 GTSNPN, CDR2 SVGIG (reference sequence). This chain's CDR3 is CAWAQGERGYTF. The CDR3 DNA is TGTGCCTGGGCTCAGGGGGAGAGGGGCTACACCTTC.

The CDR3, as DNA: TGTGCCAGCAGCGGTCTCAGAACAACTAATGAAAAACTGTTTTTT. Amino acid sequence: CASSGLRTTNEKLFF. V and J are TRBV11-2 and TRBJ1-4; D is uncertain. CDR1 is SGHAT, CDR2 FQNNGV, per germline. The CDR3 extends over 15 amino acids. Deletions cut 5 bases from V and 0 bases from J, with 10 bases between.

The CDR3 protein is CASSMTGQGVRNEQFF. DNA of the CDR3: TGTGCCAGTAGTATGACGGGACAGGGGGTACGCAATGAGCAGTTCTTC. The chain uses TRBV19 and TRBJ2-1; 11 bases fit TRBD1. V lost 3 bases to trimming and J lost 6 bases; unmatched junction nucleotides: 7. CDR1 is LNHDA, CDR2 SQIVND, per germline (reference sequence). The CDR3 spans 16 residues.

The rearrangement joins TRBV5-1 to TRBJ2-7; D not certain. Per germline, CDR1 SGHRS and CDR2 YFSETQ. CDR3 size: 12 residues. The ends were cut back, 4 bases at V and 4 bases at J, with 9 bases in the middle. CDR3 DNA sequence: TGCGCCAGCAGCGCTCCTAGTTACGAGCAGTACTTC. Amino acid sequence: CASSAPSYEQYF.

The chain uses TRBV19 and TRBJ2-2; D gene unclear. The CDR3 is made up of 13 amino acids. CDR1 is LNHDA, CDR2 SQIVND, per germline (reference sequence). V was cut by 1 base and J by 8 bases, with 8 bases left in between. The CDR3 sequence: CASSIAFTGELFF. CDR3 bases: TGTGCCAGTAGTATAGCTTTCACTGGGGAGCTGTTTTTT.

The chain recombines TRBV24-1 with TRBJ2-1, with D perhaps matching TRBD2 (6 bases). The CDR3 runs to 16 residues. Germline lookup yields CDR1 KGHDR and CDR2 SFDVKD. The ends were cut back, 6 bases at V and 8 bases at J, with 22 bases in the middle. The CDR3 DNA is TGTGCCACCAGTACCCTTTGGAGGGCCGATTGCGATGAGCAGTTCTTC. Translated, it gives CATSTLWRADCDEQFF.

The V and J genes are TRBV30 and TRBJ1-1; D call uncertain. The CDR3 is 11 residues long. Germline CDR1 GTSNPN, CDR2 SVGIG (reference sequence). V lost 1 base, J lost 6 bases, and 6 bases lay in between. CDR3 protein: CAWSEGAEAFF. As DNA, the CDR3 is TGTGCCTGGAGTGAGGGAGCTGAAGCTTTCTTT.

The rearrangement links TRBV18 to TRBJ2-5, with TRBD1 as a possible D gene (5 bases). Looked up from germline, CDR1 is KGHSH and CDR2 is LQKENI. V was shortened by 3 bases and J by 7 bases, with 24 bases between the two germline ends. The CDR3 totals 17 residues. CDR3 sequence (DNA): TGTGCCAGCTCACCGAACCTTATTACAGGTCCCTTAGGGACCCAGTACTTC. Protein product: CASSPNLITGPLGTQYF.

This sequence joins TRBV4-1 and TRBJ2-1; 8 bases map to TRBD2. Germline V CDR1 and CDR2: MGHRA, YSYEKL. V was pared by 3 bases and J by 7 bases, with 5 bases of the junction left unmatched. The CDR3 length is 14 residues. CDR3 nucleotides: TGCGCCAGCAGCCAGTGGGCGGGGGGTAATGAGCAGTTCTTC. Its protein product is CASSQWAGGNEQFF.

V usage is TRBV6-2 or TRBV6-3 and J usage is TRBJ2-3; no firm D call. This CDR3 comprises 19 residues. V lost 0 bases to trimming and J lost 0 bases, with 19 bases between them. The germline gives CDR1 MNHEY, CDR2 SVGEGT. CDR3 in amino acids: CASSYSVQAQIPSTDTQYF. In DNA form, the CDR3 reads TGTGCCAGCAGTTACTCTGTCCAGGCCCAAATTCCTAGCACAGATACGCAGTATTTT.

With respect to this clone: Within the sample, other DNA sequences also encode this same CDR3. The chain combines TRBV4-1 with TRBJ1-2; D remains ambiguous. The V and J ends lost 1 base and 2 bases respectively, with 8 bases between them. CDR3 size: 14 residues. Germline CDR1 reads MGHRA; CDR2 reads YSYEKL. CDR3 nucleotide sequence: TGCGCCAGCAGCCAAGTAACGGGGAACTATGGCTACACCTTC. Its translation: CASSQVTGNYGYTF.

The genes are TRBV19 and TRBJ2-7; 9 positions agree with TRBD1. Trimming removed 3 bases from V and 6 bases from J; junction bases left unmatched: 9. This CDR3 spans 15 amino acids. From germline, CDR1 is LNHDA and CDR2 SQIVND (reference sequence). The CDR3 nucleotides read TGTGCCAGTAGTATGGGGGGGACAGGGACCGGCGAGCAGTACTTC. It specifies CASSMGGTGTGEQYF.

This chain joins TRBV29-1 and TRBJ2-7; unclear D gene. Germline loops: CDR1 SQVTM, CDR2 ANQGSEA. V gave up 3 bases and J gave up 5 bases, with 20 bases separating them. This CDR3 is built from 15 residues. Here the CDR3 reads CSVEERLGGSHEQYF. CDR3 bases: TGCAGCGTTGAGGAGAGACTTGGTGGTTCCCACGAGCAGTACTTC.

In its sample, this clone was seen a few times. The CDR3 nucleotides read TGTGCCAGCAGCTACAGGGGTGGCCAAGAGACCCAGTACTTC. This gives the protein CASSYRGGQETQYF. The chain has TRBV7-9 and TRBJ2-5; 7 bases fit TRBD1. The CDR3 sequence is 14 residues long. Germline CDR1 and CDR2: SEHNR and FQNEAQ (reference sequence). The V gene end was trimmed by 4 bases and the J gene end by 1 base; junction bases not matched to a gene: 3.